This TCR beta chain was obtained from a study of blood T cell repertoires in COVID-19. Looking at the study overall: Whether acute or convalescent, the COVID-19 samples came from the United States, Italy and Spain. The cDNA or gDNA used as material had been derived from T cells, B-cell-depleted T cells, or PBMCs.

The CDR3 is 16 amino acids. CDR1 and CDR2 (germline): SGHAT, FQDESV (reference sequence). Trimming removed 0 bases from V and 2 bases from J, with 8 bases in between. As handled by the study authors: Amplified reference gene primers provided the basis for estimating nucleated cell counts. Only in-frame clones appear in the TCRdb table, and some are missing; sequencing was by immunoSEQ multiplex PCR. V and J calls plus clone size are reproduced from that table; the DNA served to infer D and trimming. The sample consists of around 180,000 clones, 83% of them appearing once. The J gene is TRBJ2-6, the V gene TRBV11-1; D is unresolved. This sequence was found in a human donor in a cohort sampled during active COVID-19. Sample: peripheral blood. CDR3 sequence: CASSLAPQAGANVLTF. DNA for the CDR3: TGTGCCAGCAGCTTAGCGCCCCAGGCTGGGGCCAACGTCCTGACTTTC. The full variable domain, in which reference TRBV11-1 and TRBJ2-6 provide the parts outside the CDR3, is EAEVAQSPRYKITEKSQAVAFWCDPISGHATLYWYRQILGQGPELLVQFQDESVVDDSQLPKDRFSAERLKGVDSTLKIQPAELGDSAMYLCASSLAPQAGANVLTFGAGSRLTVL.